What follows describes a single T cell receptor (beta chain). Original handling: Cell counts per sample came from amplifying reference gene primers. This table comes from immunoSEQ multiplex PCR, and its TCRdb copy is limited to in-frame clones, with some not included. V and J calls plus clone size are reproduced from that table; the DNA served to infer D and trimming. Of 90,000 to 110,000 clones listed, about four fifths were seen once; the top ten hold 30% to 45%. The data originate from a study of blood T cell repertoires in COVID-19. As for the study in general: Acute and convalescent COVID-19 samples came from the United States, Italy and Spain. T cells, B-cell-depleted T cells, or PBMCs supplied cDNA or gDNA.

The CDR3 loop spans 17 amino acids. The germline gives CDR1 SGHDN, CDR2 FVKESK. Trimming pared 5 bases from V and 0 bases from J, leaving 14 bases between. The sequenced material came from peripheral blood. The sequence was obtained from a man older than 75 with acute or convalescent COVID-19. This sequence joins TRBV14 and TRBJ2-6; tentatively, D is TRBD1 (6 bases). The CDR3 sequence is CASSFLKQGSGANVLTF. CDR3 in DNA: TGTGCCAGCAGCTTTCTTAAACAGGGCTCTGGGGCCAACGTCCTGACTTTC.